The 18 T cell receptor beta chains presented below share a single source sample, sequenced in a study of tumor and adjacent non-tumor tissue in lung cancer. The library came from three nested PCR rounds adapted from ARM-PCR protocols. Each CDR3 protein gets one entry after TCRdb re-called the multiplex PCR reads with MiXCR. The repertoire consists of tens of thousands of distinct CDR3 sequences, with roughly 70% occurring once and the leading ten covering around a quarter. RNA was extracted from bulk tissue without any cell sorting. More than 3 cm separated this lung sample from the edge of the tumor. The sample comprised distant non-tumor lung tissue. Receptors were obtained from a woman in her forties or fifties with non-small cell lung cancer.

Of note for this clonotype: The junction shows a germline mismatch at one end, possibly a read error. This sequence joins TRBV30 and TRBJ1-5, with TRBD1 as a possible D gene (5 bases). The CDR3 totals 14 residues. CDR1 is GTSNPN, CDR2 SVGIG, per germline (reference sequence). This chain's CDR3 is CAWRGRGVNQPQHF. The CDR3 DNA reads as TGTGCCTGGAGGGGGCGGGGGGTCAATCAGCCCCAGCATTTC. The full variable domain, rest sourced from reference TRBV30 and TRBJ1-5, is SQTIHQWPATLVQPVGSPLSLECTVEGTSNPNLYWYRQAAGRGLQLLFYSVGIGQISSEVPQNLSASRPQDRQFILSSKKLLLSDSGFYLCAWRGRGVNQPQHFGDGTRLSIL.

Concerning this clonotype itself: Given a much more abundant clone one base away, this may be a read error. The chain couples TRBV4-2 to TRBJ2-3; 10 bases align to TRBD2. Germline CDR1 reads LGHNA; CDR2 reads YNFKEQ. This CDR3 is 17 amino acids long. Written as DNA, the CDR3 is TGTGCCTGCAGCCAAGATGCGCCACTAGCGGGAACAGATACGCAGTATTTT. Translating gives CACSQDAPLAGTDTQYF.

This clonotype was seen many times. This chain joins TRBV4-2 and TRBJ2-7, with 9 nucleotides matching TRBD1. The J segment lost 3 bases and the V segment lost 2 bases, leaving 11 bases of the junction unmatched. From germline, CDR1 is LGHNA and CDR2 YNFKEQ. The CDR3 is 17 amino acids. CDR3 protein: CASSQQPGTGLYYEQYF. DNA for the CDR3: TGTGCCAGCAGCCAACAGCCCGGGACAGGGTTATACTACGAGCAGTACTTC.

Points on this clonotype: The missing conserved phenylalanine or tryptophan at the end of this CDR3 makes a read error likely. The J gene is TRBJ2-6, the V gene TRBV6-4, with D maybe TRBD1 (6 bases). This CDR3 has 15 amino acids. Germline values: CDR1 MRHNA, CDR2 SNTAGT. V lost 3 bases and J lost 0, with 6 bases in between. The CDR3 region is CASSEGGSGANVLTI. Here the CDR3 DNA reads TGTGCCAGCAGTGAAGGGGGCTCTGGGGCCAACGTCCTGACTATC.

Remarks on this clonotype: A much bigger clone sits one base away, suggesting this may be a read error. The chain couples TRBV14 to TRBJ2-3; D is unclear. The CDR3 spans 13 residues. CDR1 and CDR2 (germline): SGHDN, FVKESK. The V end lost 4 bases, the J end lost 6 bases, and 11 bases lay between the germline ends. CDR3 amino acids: CASSRDLRDTQYF. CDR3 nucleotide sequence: TGTGCCAGCAGCCGAGATCTACGGGATACGCAGTATTTT. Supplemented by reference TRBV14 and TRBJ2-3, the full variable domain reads EAGVTQFPSHSVIEKGQTVTLRCDPISGHDNLYWYRRVMGKEIKFLLHFVKESKQDESGMPNNRFLAERTGGTYSTLKVQPAELEDSGVYFCASSRDLRDTQYFGPGTRLTVL.

The DNA of the CDR3 is TGTGCCAGCAGCCACGCTGCGGCAGCCGGGGAGCTGTTTTTT. It translates to CASSHAAAAGELFF. The V gene is TRBV11-2, the J gene TRBJ2-2; no reliable D call. Germline-derived CDR1 and CDR2 are SGHAT and FQNNGV. The CDR3 contains 14 residues. The V gene lost 5 bases and the J gene lost 6 bases, with 13 bases spanning the gap.

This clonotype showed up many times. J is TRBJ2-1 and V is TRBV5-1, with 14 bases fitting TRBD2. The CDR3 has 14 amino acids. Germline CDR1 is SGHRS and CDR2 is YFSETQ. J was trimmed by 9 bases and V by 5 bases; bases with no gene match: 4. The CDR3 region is CASRLGLAGGEQFF. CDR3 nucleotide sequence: TGCGCCAGCAGATTAGGACTAGCGGGAGGTGAGCAGTTCTTC.

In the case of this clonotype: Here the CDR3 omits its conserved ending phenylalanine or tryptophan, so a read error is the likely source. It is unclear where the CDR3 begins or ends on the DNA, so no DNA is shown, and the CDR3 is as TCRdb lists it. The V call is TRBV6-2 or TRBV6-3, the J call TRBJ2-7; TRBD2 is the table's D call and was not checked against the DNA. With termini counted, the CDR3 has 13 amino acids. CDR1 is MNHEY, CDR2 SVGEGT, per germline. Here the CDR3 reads CASSRDVGDEQHL.

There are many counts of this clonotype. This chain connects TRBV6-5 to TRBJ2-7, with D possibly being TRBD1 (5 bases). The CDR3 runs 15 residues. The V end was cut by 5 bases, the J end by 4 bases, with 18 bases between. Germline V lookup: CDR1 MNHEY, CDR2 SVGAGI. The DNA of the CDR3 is TGTGCCAGCAGTCCAGAGTTCAGGGTATGGTACGAGCAGTACTTC. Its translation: CASSPEFRVWYEQYF.

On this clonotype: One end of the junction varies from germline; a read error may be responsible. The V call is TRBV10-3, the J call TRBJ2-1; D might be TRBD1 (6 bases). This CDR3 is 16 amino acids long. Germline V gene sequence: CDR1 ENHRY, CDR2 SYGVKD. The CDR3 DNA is TGTGCCACCAGTGATATACTAGGGGGCTCCTACAATGAGCAGTTCTTC. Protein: CATSDILGGSYNEQFF.

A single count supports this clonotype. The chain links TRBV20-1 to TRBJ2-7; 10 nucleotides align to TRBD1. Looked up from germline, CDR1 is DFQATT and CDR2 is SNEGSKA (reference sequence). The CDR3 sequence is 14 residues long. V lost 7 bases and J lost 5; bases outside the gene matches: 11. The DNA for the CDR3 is TGCAGTGTTAAACCAGTGGACAGGGGGAACGAGCAGTACTTC. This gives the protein CSVKPVDRGNEQYF.

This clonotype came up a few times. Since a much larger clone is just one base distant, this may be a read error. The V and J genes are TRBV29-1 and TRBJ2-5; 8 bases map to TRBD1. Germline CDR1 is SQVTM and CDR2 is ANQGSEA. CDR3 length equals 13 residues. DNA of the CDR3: TGCAACGTTGGACAGGGAAAGCGAGAGACCCAGTACTTC. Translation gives CNVGQGKRETQYF. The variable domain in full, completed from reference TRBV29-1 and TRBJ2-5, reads SAVISQKPSRDICQRGTSLTIQCQVDSQVTMMFWYRQQPGQSLTLIATANQGSEATYESGFVIDKFPISRPNLTFSTLTVSNMSPEDSSIYLCNVGQGKRETQYFGPGTRLLVL.

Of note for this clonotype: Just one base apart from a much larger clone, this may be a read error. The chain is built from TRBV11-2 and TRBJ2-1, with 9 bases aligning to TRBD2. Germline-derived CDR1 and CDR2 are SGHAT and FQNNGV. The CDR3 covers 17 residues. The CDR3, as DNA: TGTGCCAGCAGCTTAGATTGGGCTAGCGGGGTCTACAATGAGCAGCTCTTC. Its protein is CASSLDWASGVYNEQLF. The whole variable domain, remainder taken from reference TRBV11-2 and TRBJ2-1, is EAGVAQSPRYKIIEKRQSVAFWCNPISGHATLYWYQQILGQGPKLLIQFQNNGVVDDSQLPKDRFSAERLKGVDSTLKIQPAKLEDSAVYLCASSLDWASGVYNEQLFGPGTRLTVL.

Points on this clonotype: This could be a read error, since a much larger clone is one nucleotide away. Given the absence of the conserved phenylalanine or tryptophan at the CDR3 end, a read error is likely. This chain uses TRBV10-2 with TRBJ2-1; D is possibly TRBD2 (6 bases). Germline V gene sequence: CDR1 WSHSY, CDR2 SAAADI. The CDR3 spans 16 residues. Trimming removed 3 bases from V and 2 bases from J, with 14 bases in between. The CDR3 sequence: CASSDKRAVAYNEQFL. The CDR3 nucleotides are TGCGCCAGCAGTGATAAGCGGGCGGTCGCCTACAATGAGCAGTTCTTG.

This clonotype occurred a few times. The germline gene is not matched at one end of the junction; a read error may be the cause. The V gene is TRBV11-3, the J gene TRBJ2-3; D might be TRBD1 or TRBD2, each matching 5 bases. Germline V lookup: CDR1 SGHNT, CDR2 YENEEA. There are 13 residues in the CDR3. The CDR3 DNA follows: TGTACCAGCAGCACTAGGGGTTCAGATACGCAGTATTTT. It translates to CTSSTRGSDTQYF. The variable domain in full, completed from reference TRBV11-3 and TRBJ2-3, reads EAGVVQSPRYKIIEKKQPVAFWCNPISGHNTLYWYLQNLGQGPELLIRYENEEAVDDSQLPKDRFSAERLKGVDSTLKIQPAELGDSAVYLCTSSTRGSDTQYFGPGTRLTVL.

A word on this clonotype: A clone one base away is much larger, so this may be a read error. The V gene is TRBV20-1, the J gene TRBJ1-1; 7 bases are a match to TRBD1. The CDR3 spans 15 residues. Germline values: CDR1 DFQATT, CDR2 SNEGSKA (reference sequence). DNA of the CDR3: TGCAGTGCTAGAGCGGGGGCCAGGGGGAACAATGAAGCTTTCTTT. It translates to CSARAGARGNNEAFF.

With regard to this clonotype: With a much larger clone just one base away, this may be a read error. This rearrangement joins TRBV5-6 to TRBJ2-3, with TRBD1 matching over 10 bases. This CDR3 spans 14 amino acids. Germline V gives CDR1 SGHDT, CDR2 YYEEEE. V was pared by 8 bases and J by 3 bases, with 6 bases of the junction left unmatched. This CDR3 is CARDPGQGTDTQYF. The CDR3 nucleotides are TGTGCCAGAGACCCGGGACAGGGGACAGATACGCAGTATTTT.

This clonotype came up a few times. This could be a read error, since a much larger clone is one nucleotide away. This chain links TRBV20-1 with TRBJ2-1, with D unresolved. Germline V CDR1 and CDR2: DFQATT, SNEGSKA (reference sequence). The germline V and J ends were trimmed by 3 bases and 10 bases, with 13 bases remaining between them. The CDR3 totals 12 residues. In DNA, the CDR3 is TGCAGTGCTAGTCTGATGGCGAGAGAGCAGTTCTTC. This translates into CSASLMAREQFF.